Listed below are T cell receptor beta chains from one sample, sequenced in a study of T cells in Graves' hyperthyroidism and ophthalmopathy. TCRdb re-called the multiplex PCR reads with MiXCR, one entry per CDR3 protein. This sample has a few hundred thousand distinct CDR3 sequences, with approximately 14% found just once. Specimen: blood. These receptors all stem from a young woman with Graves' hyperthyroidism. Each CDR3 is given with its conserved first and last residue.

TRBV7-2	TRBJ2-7	CASSGQGYSEQYF
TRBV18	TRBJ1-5	CASSPPYRGGHQPQHF
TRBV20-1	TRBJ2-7	CSAESGTGAYEQYF
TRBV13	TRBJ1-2	CASSLSEGDYGYTF
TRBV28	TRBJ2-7	CASRSGQGAHEQYF
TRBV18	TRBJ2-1	CASSPLWRNYNEQFF
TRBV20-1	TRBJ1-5	CSARDTGGHSNQPQHF
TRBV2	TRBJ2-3	CASSVQGSTDTQYF
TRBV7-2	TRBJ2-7	CASSHPGRESYEQYF
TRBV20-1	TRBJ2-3	CSARGTSGALISPGWAQYF
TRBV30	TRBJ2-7	CAWRAPLGQGTYEQYF
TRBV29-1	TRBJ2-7	CSVSEGGANPYEQYF
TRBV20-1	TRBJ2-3	CSASGGTGLLYTQYF
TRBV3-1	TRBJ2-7	CASSRRQGPNYEQYF
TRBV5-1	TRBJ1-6	CASSATENSPLHF
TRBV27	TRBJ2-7	CASSPIFLAGHSYEQYF